The next 2 T cell receptor beta chains were all read from a single sample in a study of control samples from healthy donors and cancer patients. The protocol was immunoSEQ multiplex PCR, while the TCRdb copy is restricted to in-frame clones and leaves out a portion. The sample holds 65,000 to 70,000 clones, 84% seen once. Sequencing input: PBMCs. The source of these receptors is a woman in her 50s with lung cancer.

This clone came up once. This chain joins TRBV29-1 and TRBJ1-2; 8 bases line up with TRBD1. J lost 4 bases, V lost 3 bases, and 13 bases had no gene match. Germline assignment: CDR1 SQVTM and CDR2 ANQGSEA. The CDR3 has 16 residues. CDR3 bases: TGCAGCGTTGATAAGTGGACAGGGTCTTCTTTCTATGGCTACACCTTC. Its translation is CSVDKWTGSSFYGYTF.

This CDR3 reads CSASPYGEQFF. The CDR3 region has the DNA TGCAGTGCTAGCCCCTATGGTGAGCAGTTCTTC. The chain joins TRBV20-1 to TRBJ2-1, with D hard to call. CDR1 is DFQATT, CDR2 SNEGSKA, per germline (reference sequence). The length of the CDR3 is 11 residues. Trimming pared 3 bases from V and 9 bases from J, leaving 9 bases between.